A selection of T cell receptor beta chains follows, all from one sample in a study of blood T cell repertoires in COVID-19. Some clones are missing from TCRdb's copy, which holds only in-frame ones; the method was immunoSEQ multiplex PCR. The sample holds a few hundred thousand clones, 80% to 95% seen once. Sequenced material: peripheral blood. Every receptor here comes from a woman under 40 with COVID-19, enrolled during active disease. The CDR3 runs from the conserved cysteine through the conserved F or W. D genes are given only for firm matches.

d_call j_call v_call cdr3_nt cdr3_aa
TRBD1 TRBJ2-7 TRBV29-1 TGCAGCGTTGGCCAGACAGGGGGCAGCTACGAGCAGTACTTC CSVGQTGGSYEQYF
TRBD1 TRBJ1-5 TRBV4-1 TGCGCCAGCAGCCAGACCGGGACAGGGGATCAGCCCCAGCATTTT CASSQTGTGDQPQHF
NA TRBJ2-3 TRBV5-1 TGCGCCAGCAGCTTGGTCGGGACTAGCACAGATACGCAGTATTTT CASSLVGTSTDTQYF
NA TRBJ2-7 TRBV21-1 TGTGCCAGCAAGGGGACAGGGGGTTATAAGCACTTC CASKGTGGYKHF
TRBD2 TRBJ2-3 TRBV7-2 TGTGCCCAGGCCCTAGCGGGAGGCACAGATACGCAGTATTTT CAQALAGGTDTQYF
TRBD2 TRBJ2-7 TRBV28 TGTGCCAGCAGTATGTCCGGGACTAGCGGGAGATTGGCCGAGCAGTACTTC CASSMSGTSGRLAEQYF
TRBD1 TRBJ2-3 TRBV19 TGTGCCAGCCATGGGACAGGGAGAGGGTATACGCAGTATTTT CASHGTGRGYTQYF
TRBD1 TRBJ1-2 TRBV27 TGTGCCAGCAGCCCAAACTACAGGGGATTTAACTATGGCTACACCTTC CASSPNYRGFNYGYTF
TRBD1 TRBJ2-7 TRBV6-5 TGTGCCAGCAACGACAGGGTCTACTACGAGCAGTACTTC CASNDRVYYEQYF
TRBD2 TRBJ2-3 TRBV28 TGTGCCAGCAGTTCCTATAGCGGGAGGGCAAATACGCAGTATTTT CASSSYSGRANTQYF
NA TRBJ1-2 TRBV4-2 TGTGCCAGCAGCCCGTTAAGGAACAGGGCCGCTGGCGCCTTC CASSPLRNRAAGAF
NA TRBJ1-6 TRBV9 TGTGCCAGCAGCCCCCAGACAGGTGATTCACCCCTCCACTTT CASSPQTGDSPLHF
NA TRBJ2-1 TRBV19 TGTGCCAGTTCAGGGCAGTACCCCAATGAGCAGTTCTTC CASSGQYPNEQFF
TRBD2 TRBJ2-1 TRBV27 TGTGCCACTGGACTAGCGGGAGGGCCCCCCTACAATGAGCAGTTCTTC CATGLAGGPPYNEQFF
NA TRBJ2-2 TRBV24-1 TGTGCCACCAGTGATTTCAGGGGATCTAACACCGGGGAGCTGTTTTTT CATSDFRGSNTGELFF
TRBD1 TRBJ1-1 TRBV2 TGTGCCAGCAGTAGCCAGGGGGCTGAGACTGAAGCTTTCTTT CASSSQGAETEAFF
TRBD2 TRBJ2-1 TRBV27 TGTGCCAGCAGTTTAGGGCGGGAGGGGTCCAATGAGCAGTTCTTC CASSLGREGSNEQFF
NA TRBJ2-4 TRBV2 TGTGCCAGCAGTGGTCGTGGGGGGGCATCGGCCAAAAACATTCAGTACTTC CASSGRGGASAKNIQYF
TRBD1 TRBJ2-7 TRBV5-5 TGTGCCAGCAGCTTGACCGGGACAGGGGCTCACGAGCAGTACTTC CASSLTGTGAHEQYF
NA TRBJ1-1 TRBV7-3 TGTGCCAGCAGCCCTAGTCTCCTCACTGAAGCTTTCTTT CASSPSLLTEAFF
NA TRBJ2-2 TRBV5-1 TGCGCCAGCAGCTTTGGACTAAACACCGGGGAGCTGTTTTTT CASSFGLNTGELFF
NA TRBJ1-2 TRBV15 TGTGCCACCAGCAGAGATGTGGGGGCGCTTGGCTACACCTTC CATSRDVGALGYTF
TRBD1 TRBJ1-1 TRBV7-9 TGTGCCAGCAGCTTCTCACAGGGGATCGGCACTGAAGCTTTCTTT CASSFSQGIGTEAFF
NA TRBJ2-7 TRBV19 TGTGCCAGTAGTATAGGGGCAGGCTACGAGCAGTACTTC CASSIGAGYEQYF
TRBD2 TRBJ2-5 TRBV28 TGTGCCAGCAGAAAGCGGGAGGGCGGGGAGACCCAGTACTTC CASRKREGGETQYF